These 19 T cell receptor beta chains were all obtained from the same sample, sequenced in a study of cytomegalovirus exposure and HLA in healthy donors. Using immunoSEQ multiplex PCR, the repertoire was profiled, and TCRdb retains in-frame clones only, with some absent. The table lists roughly 110,000 clones, around 89% of them singletons, with about 1.8% in the top ten. Specimen: PBMCs. These TCRs come from a woman aged 18-35 years in good health and CMV-seropositive.

This clone has a handful of counts. V and J are TRBV19 and TRBJ2-7, with D perhaps TRBD1 (6 bases). Germline V gene data show CDR1 as LNHDA and CDR2 as SQIVND (reference sequence). Trimming removed 5 bases at V and 2 bases at J, with 10 bases between. The CDR3 spans 13 residues. The CDR3 loop reads CASSCTGPYEQYV. CDR3 in DNA: TGTGCCAGTAGTTGCACAGGGCCCTACGAGCAGTACGTC.

This clone was seen just once. The chain links TRBV5-6 to TRBJ1-4, with TRBD1 matching over 11 bases. This CDR3 has 15 amino acids. Trimming at V came to 4 bases and at J to 8 bases, leaving 7 bases not matched to a gene. The germline V gene encodes CDR1 SGHDT and CDR2 YYEEEE. CDR3 in amino acids: CASSPRGQGDEKLFF. Here the CDR3 DNA reads TGTGCCAGCAGCCCGCGGGGACAGGGGGACGAAAAACTGTTTTTT.

V usage is TRBV29-1 and J usage is TRBJ2-7; TRBD2 matches at 7 bases. Germline values: CDR1 SQVTM, CDR2 ANQGSEA. This CDR3 has 12 residues. Trimming at V came to 8 bases and at J to 4 bases, leaving 8 bases not matched to a gene. DNA for the CDR3: TGCAGCATCTTGAGGGAGGGTTACGAGCAGTACTTC. Translation gives CSILREGYEQYF.

The sample holds a few counts of this clone. The chain uses TRBV7-2 and TRBJ2-5; tentatively, D is TRBD2 (5 bases). V lost 5 bases and J lost 7, with 8 bases in between. Germline V CDR1 and CDR2: SGHTA, FQGNSA. This CDR3 has 11 residues. CDR3 in amino acids: CASSIRGTQYF. CDR3 DNA sequence: TGTGCCAGCAGCATTCGGGGGACCCAGTACTTC.

The V gene is TRBV2, the J gene TRBJ1-2, with 11 bases fitting TRBD1. The V gene end was trimmed by 3 bases and the J gene end by 4 bases; junction bases not matched to a gene: 7. The CDR3 is 16 amino acids. CDR1 is SNHLY, CDR2 FYNNEI, per germline. The CDR3 DNA is TGTGCCAGCAGTGAGGACAGGGGGCTTGTTGGCTATGGCTACACCTTC. This sequence encodes CASSEDRGLVGYGYTF.

The chain combines TRBV18 with TRBJ1-1; 9 bases fit TRBD1. The V segment lost 6 bases and the J segment 4 bases; nucleotides outside the gene matches: 3. The germline V gene encodes CDR1 KGHSH and CDR2 LQKENI. This CDR3 has 13 amino acids. The CDR3 DNA reads TGTGCCAGCTCCCCGACAGGGGGCACTGAAGCTTTCTTT. Translated, it gives CASSPTGGTEAFF.

The genes are TRBV15 and TRBJ2-5; 11 bases match TRBD2. The V segment lost 8 bases and the J segment 5 bases; nucleotides outside the gene matches: 10. CDR3 size: 15 residues. Germline-derived CDR1 and CDR2 are LNHNV and YYDKDF (reference sequence). CDR3: CATVAGGQGVETQYF. The CDR3 DNA reads as TGTGCCACCGTAGCGGGGGGGCAGGGCGTGGAGACCCAGTACTTC.

The V gene is TRBV7-2, the J gene TRBJ2-4; the match to TRBD2 covers 9 bases. Germline loops: CDR1 SGHTA, CDR2 FQGNSA. This CDR3 has 14 amino acids. The J segment lost 9 bases and the V segment lost 0 bases, leaving 3 bases of the junction unmatched. The CDR3: CASSLAAGGGIQYF. The CDR3 DNA sequence: TGTGCCAGCAGCTTAGCAGCGGGGGGCGGCATTCAGTACTTC.

The chain joins TRBV10-3 to TRBJ2-7; TRBD1 agrees at 7 bases. The germline CDR1 and CDR2 sequences are ENHRY and SYGVKD. The CDR3 is made up of 15 amino acids. Unmatched junction bases numbered 8, after V lost 6 bases and J lost 0 bases. The CDR3 spells CAISRTGPLSYEQYF. CDR3 nucleotides: TGTGCCATCAGCCGGACAGGCCCCCTCTCCTACGAGCAGTACTTC.

This chain links TRBV7-9 with TRBJ2-1; 7 bases align to TRBD2. This CDR3 has 13 amino acids. Unmatched junction bases numbered 3, after V lost 0 bases and J lost 10 bases. CDR1 SEHNR and CDR2 FQNEAQ come from the germline V gene (reference sequence). Here the CDR3 reads CASSLARGGEQFF. The DNA for the CDR3 is TGTGCCAGCAGCTTAGCGCGGGGAGGGGAGCAGTTCTTC. Looking up the rest from reference TRBV7-9 and TRBJ2-1 gives the full variable domain: DTGVSQNPRHKITKRGQNVTFRCDPISEHNRLYWYRQTLGQGPEFLTYFQNEAQLEKSRLLSDRFSAERPKGSFSTLEIQRTEQGDSAMYLCASSLARGGEQFFGPGTRLTVL.

The chain has TRBV9 and TRBJ1-3; perhaps TRBD1 as D (6 bases). The V gene's germline CDR1 is SGDLS and CDR2 YYNGEE. The CDR3 spans 15 residues. Trimming removed 3 bases from V and 4 bases from J, with 14 bases in between. The CDR3 DNA is TGTGCCAGCAGCGGTAGCCCAGGGGCCGGAAACACCATATATTTT. This encodes CASSGSPGAGNTIYF.

The chain is built from TRBV27 and TRBJ2-3; possible D gene TRBD1, 5 bases. V lost 2 bases to trimming and J lost 2 bases, with 14 bases between them. The CDR3 runs 16 residues. In germline, CDR1 is MNHEY, CDR2 SMNVEV (reference sequence). The CDR3 is CASSLTGRANTDTQYF. The CDR3 DNA reads as TGTGCCAGCAGTTTAACAGGCAGGGCGAACACAGATACGCAGTATTTT.

The chain is built from TRBV5-6 and TRBJ1-4; D is unresolved. Germline V gives CDR1 SGHDT, CDR2 YYEEEE. This CDR3 contains 14 residues. V lost 4 bases, J lost 14 bases, and 21 bases lay in between. The CDR3 DNA reads as TGTGCCAGCAGCCCGAGGGCCCCCCTGCGATGGCTGTTTTTT. As protein: CASSPRAPLRWLFF.

The chain is built from TRBV5-1 and TRBJ2-1; D might be TRBD2 (6 bases). Germline-derived CDR1 and CDR2 are SGHRS and YFSETQ. The CDR3 has 13 amino acids. The V gene lost 6 bases and the J gene lost 4 bases, with 11 bases spanning the gap. CDR3: CASTAGRYNEQFF. CDR3 DNA: TGCGCCAGCACGGCAGGGAGGTACAATGAGCAGTTCTTC.

The V and J genes are TRBV18 and TRBJ2-5; no clear D gene. The V end was cut by 2 bases, the J end by 2 bases, with 9 bases between. The germline CDR1 and CDR2 sequences are KGHSH and LQKENI. The CDR3 extends over 14 amino acids. CDR3 residues: CASSPVRGQETQYF. CDR3 DNA: TGTGCCAGCTCACCAGTGAGAGGTCAAGAGACCCAGTACTTC.

The rearrangement links TRBV29-1 to TRBJ2-1, with D possibly matching TRBD1 (5 bases). V lost 1 base and J lost 8, with 9 bases in between. The CDR3 covers 12 residues. In germline, CDR1 is SQVTM, CDR2 ANQGSEA. This CDR3 is CSVEGQLDEQFF. DNA for the CDR3: TGCAGCGTTGAAGGACAGCTCGATGAGCAGTTCTTC.

The table lists this clone with a few counts. The chain joins TRBV11-2 to TRBJ2-7, with a tentative D call TRBD1 (5 bases). The germline V gene has CDR1 SGHAT and CDR2 FQNNGV. The CDR3 is made up of 13 amino acids. The V gene lost 5 bases and the J gene lost 4 bases, with 12 bases spanning the gap. CDR3: CASSPRQSYEQYF. The CDR3 nucleotides are TGTGCCAGCAGCCCCAGACAGAGTTACGAGCAGTACTTC.

There are a few counts of this clone. For the CDR3, the DNA is TGTGCCAGCAGCTACGGCAGGGTGGGCTACGAGCAGTACTTC. Translated: CASSYGRVGYEQYF. The V call is TRBV7-2, the J call TRBJ2-7; weak D call: TRBD1 (5 bases). The CDR3 has 14 residues. CDR1 and CDR2 from the germline V gene are SGHTA and FQGNSA. The V end lost 4 bases, the J end lost 3 bases, and 13 bases lay between the germline ends.

This clone appeared a single time. The chain links TRBV28 to TRBJ1-6, with a possible D match to TRBD1 (6 bases). This CDR3 contains 12 residues. Looked up from germline, CDR1 is MDHEN and CDR2 is SYDVKM. V dropped 8 bases and J dropped 6 bases, with 8 bases sitting between them. The CDR3 region is CASGTLNSPLHF. The DNA of the CDR3 is TGTGCCAGCGGGACACTTAATTCACCCCTCCACTTT.